The subject of this entry is one T cell receptor (beta chain). Its antigen is undetermined. The entry originates in a study of T cell responses to AZD1222 COVID-19 vaccine. General study findings and limits: Repertoires were collected only later (after the peak T cell response had occurred).

The table came from immunoSEQ multiplex PCR; TCRdb's copy has only in-frame clones and leaves some out. The repertoire holds around 140,000 clones, with 85% to 95% as singletons. This TCR was sampled from an adult in good health. The sample in question was peripheral blood, obtained on day 0 of AZD1222 vaccination.

DNA for the CDR3: TGTGCCAGCTCACCCGGACTAGCGGGAGGCCAAGAGACCCAGTACTTC. Translating it yields CASSPGLAGGQETQYF. This chain connects TRBV18 to TRBJ2-5; TRBD2 agrees at 14 bases. Germline V gene sequence: CDR1 KGHSH, CDR2 LQKENI. V was clipped by 3 bases and J by 1 base; unmatched bases: 1. The CDR3 extends over 16 amino acids.